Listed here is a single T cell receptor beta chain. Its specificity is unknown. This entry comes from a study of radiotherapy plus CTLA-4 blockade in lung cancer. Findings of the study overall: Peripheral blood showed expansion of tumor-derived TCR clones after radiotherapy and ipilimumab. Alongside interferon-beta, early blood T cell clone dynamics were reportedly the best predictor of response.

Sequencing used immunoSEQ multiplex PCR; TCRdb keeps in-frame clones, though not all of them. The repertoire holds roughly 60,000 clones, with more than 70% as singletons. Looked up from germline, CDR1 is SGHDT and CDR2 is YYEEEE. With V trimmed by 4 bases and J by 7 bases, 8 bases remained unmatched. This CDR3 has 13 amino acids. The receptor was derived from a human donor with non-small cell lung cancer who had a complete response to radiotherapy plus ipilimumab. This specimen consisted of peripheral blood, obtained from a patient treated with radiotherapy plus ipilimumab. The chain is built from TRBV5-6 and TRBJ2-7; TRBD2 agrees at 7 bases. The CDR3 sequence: CASSHGGSREQYF. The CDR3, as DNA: TGTGCCAGCAGCCACGGGGGGTCCAGGGAGCAGTACTTC.